Listed below are T cell receptor beta chains from one sample, sequenced in a study of T cells in narcolepsy. TCRdb's copy holds only in-frame clones and misses some; the assay was immunoSEQ multiplex PCR. The data contain tens of thousands of clones, roughly 80% of them seen just once; the ten biggest clones take up 2.5% to 3%. The sample comprised CD45RA- memory CD4+ T cells from PBMCs. The receptors stem from a human donor with narcolepsy. Each CDR3 is given with its conserved first and last residue. The D gene is left open where the match is weak. The size entry is marked missing in some rows and otherwise reads once, few, many or a size class.

clone size | J gene | D gene | CDR3 length | V gene | CDR3 protein | CDR3 DNA
once | TRBJ2-3 | . | 11 | TRBV28 | CASSLTDTQYF | TGTGCCAGCAGTTTAACGGATACGCAGTATTTT
. | TRBJ2-1 | . | 12 | TRBV21-1 | CASFRRYNEQFF | TGTGCCAGCTTCAGGAGATACAATGAGCAGTTCTTC
. | TRBJ2-5 | TRBD2 | 17 | TRBV4-2 | CASGQDSGLAGRETQYF | TGTGCCAGCGGCCAAGATTCCGGGCTAGCGGGGCGCGAGACCCAGTACTTC
. | TRBJ2-7 | TRBD2 | 14 | TRBV7-2 | CASSSLAGTYEQYF | TGTGCCAGCAGCTCCCTAGCGGGGACCTACGAGCAGTACTTC
. | TRBJ1-1 | . | 12 | TRBV2 | CASRVDSTEAFF | TGTGCCAGCAGGGTTGACAGCACTGAAGCTTTCTTT
. | TRBJ1-1 | . | 17 | TRBV11-2 | CASSSRGRQHMNTEAFF | TGTGCCAGCAGCTCCCGAGGCAGACAGCACATGAACACTGAAGCTTTCTTT
. | TRBJ1-1 | . | 14 | TRBV5-5 | CASSIRAQNTEAFF | TGTGCCAGCAGCATAAGGGCTCAGAACACTGAAGCTTTCTTT
. | TRBJ2-7 | . | 14 | TRBV5-1 | CASSPGTWSDEQYF | TGCGCCAGCAGCCCCGGGACATGGTCCGACGAGCAGTACTTC
. | TRBJ1-2 | TRBD1 | 16 | TRBV5-1 | CASSYPGQGANYGYTF | TGCGCCAGCAGCTATCCGGGACAGGGGGCTAACTATGGCTACACCTTC
. | TRBJ2-3 | . | 12 | TRBV4-1 | CASSQEGPTQYF | TGCGCCAGCAGCCAAGAGGGGCCTACGCAGTATTTT
. | TRBJ2-3 | . | 13 | TRBV6-4 | CASSDSVGGTQYF | TGTGCCAGCAGTGACTCTGTTGGGGGTACGCAGTATTTT
. | TRBJ1-5 | TRBD1 | 15 | TRBV19 | CASSIADRASQPQHF | TGTGCCAGTAGTATCGCTGACAGGGCGAGTCAGCCCCAGCATTTT
. | TRBJ2-1 | TRBD1 | 17 | TRBV5-5 | CASSLAVRTGVSNEQFF | TGTGCCAGCAGCTTGGCGGTGAGGACAGGGGTGTCAAATGAGCAGTTCTTC
. | TRBJ1-6 | . | 12 | TRBV30 | CAWRTGNSPLHF | TGTGCCTGGAGGACAGGAAATTCACCCCTCCACTTT
. | TRBJ1-6 | . | 14 | TRBV5-7 | CASSQNRANSPLHF | TGTGCCAGCAGCCAAAACAGGGCGAATTCACCCCTCCACTTT
. | TRBJ2-3 | . | 15 | TRBV28 | CASSSGGEGTDTQYF | TGTGCCAGCAGTTCCGGTGGCGAGGGGACAGATACGCAGTATTTT
once | TRBJ1-1 | . | 13 | TRBV5-6 | CASSRTSRSEAFF | TGTGCCAGCAGCCGAACCTCTCGGTCTGAAGCTTTCTTT
few | TRBJ1-4 | . | 16 | TRBV4-3 | CASSPNSGFANEKLFF | TGCGCCAGCAGCCCGAACTCAGGGTTTGCTAATGAAAAACTGTTTTTT
few | TRBJ1-5 | . | 15 | TRBV4-3 | CASSLGPRGDQPQHF | TGCGCCAGCAGCCTGGGCCCGCGGGGGGATCAGCCCCAGCATTTT
once | TRBJ2-7 | . | 14 | TRBV6-5 | CASSSGDNTYEQYF | TGTGCCAGCTCTAGTGGGGACAACACCTACGAGCAGTACTTC
. | TRBJ2-7 | . | 13 | TRBV7-2 | CASTPGGPYEQYF | TGTGCCAGCACCCCTGGGGGCCCCTACGAGCAGTACTTC
. | TRBJ1-5 | . | 14 | TRBV10-3 | CAISDGHSNQPQHF | TGTGCCATCAGTGACGGGCATAGCAATCAGCCCCAGCATTTT
. | TRBJ1-3 | . | 14 | TRBV7-8 | CASSPGGAGNTIYF | TGTGCCAGCAGCCCGGGGGGGGCGGGAAACACCATATATTTT
. | TRBJ1-5 | . | 16 | TRBV7-8 | CASSPRGEVSNQPQHF | TGTGCCAGCAGCCCGAGGGGGGAGGTGAGCAATCAGCCCCAGCATTTT
. | TRBJ1-2 | TRBD1 | 15 | TRBV7-2 | CASSLVTGEGYGYTF | TGTGCCAGCAGCTTAGTTACAGGGGAGGGCTATGGCTACACCTTC
. | TRBJ1-3 | . | 13 | TRBV11-2 | CASSTPSGNTIYF | TGTGCCAGCAGCACCCCCTCTGGAAACACCATATATTTT
few | TRBJ2-5 | TRBD2 | 15 | TRBV7-2 | CASSFQAGGRETQYF | TGTGCCAGCAGCTTTCAAGCGGGGGGTAGGGAGACCCAGTACTTC
. | TRBJ1-1 | TRBD1 | 14 | TRBV5-5 | CASSWQGAGTEAFF | TGTGCCAGCAGCTGGCAGGGGGCGGGCACTGAAGCTTTCTTT
. | TRBJ1-3 | . | 18 | TRBV6-1 | CASSVDAFVLNPGNTIYF | TGTGCCAGCAGTGTGGACGCCTTTGTACTGAACCCTGGAAACACCATATATTTT
. | TRBJ2-5 | . | 16 | TRBV7-3 | CASSPGTAMRQETQYF | TGTGCCAGCAGCCCCGGGACCGCAATGCGCCAAGAGACCCAGTACTTC
. | TRBJ2-5 | TRBD1 | 17 | TRBV7-9 | CASSSGLGGQGVETQYF | TGTGCCAGCAGCTCCGGCCTCGGCGGACAGGGTGTGGAGACCCAGTACTTC
. | TRBJ1-6 | TRBD1 | 16 | TRBV30 | CAWSADRGSYNSPLHF | TGTGCCTGGAGTGCGGACAGGGGCTCCTATAATTCACCCCTCCACTTT
once | TRBJ2-7 | TRBD2 | 15 | TRBV4-1 | CASSPHPGGIYEQYF | TGCGCCAGCAGCCCCCACCCGGGGGGAATCTACGAGCAGTACTTC
once | TRBJ1-2 | . | 13 | TRBV5-1 | CASSLRGNYGYTF | TGCGCCAGCAGCTTGAGGGGAAACTATGGCTACACCTTC
. | TRBJ1-1 | . | 15 | TRBV11-2 | CASSLEAGANTEAFF | TGTGCCAGCAGCTTAGAGGCAGGGGCGAACACTGAAGCTTTCTTT
. | TRBJ1-2 | . | 15 | TRBV14 | CASSPYPGSNYGYTF | TGTGCCAGCAGCCCCTACCCCGGAAGTAACTATGGCTACACCTTC
few | TRBJ1-1 | . | 13 | TRBV4-3 | CASSPGVISEAFF | TGCGCCAGCAGCCCGGGGGTGATCTCTGAAGCTTTCTTT
. | TRBJ1-2 | TRBD1 | 15 | TRBV28 | CASSSPGQGRFGYTF | TGTGCCAGCAGTTCTCCCGGACAGGGAAGATTTGGCTACACCTTC
. | TRBJ2-1 | . | 16 | TRBV9 | CASSVGFQPSYNEQFF | TGTGCCAGCAGCGTAGGATTCCAGCCCTCCTACAATGAGCAGTTCTTC
. | TRBJ1-5 | TRBD1 | 15 | TRBV5-1 | CASSLDPDRAQPQHF | TGCGCCAGCAGCTTGGATCCCGACAGGGCTCAGCCCCAGCATTTT
. | TRBJ1-1 | . | 13 | TRBV7-2 | CASSLGRYTEAFF | TGTGCCAGCAGCTTAGGGCGGTACACTGAAGCTTTCTTT
. | TRBJ2-3 | . | 13 | TRBV5-1 | CASSLGGTDTQYF | TGCGCCAGCAGCTTGGGTGGCACAGATACGCAGTATTTT
. | TRBJ1-5 | . | 13 | TRBV2 | CASSRDANQPQHF | TGTGCCAGCAGTCGGGATGCCAATCAGCCCCAGCATTTT
. | TRBJ1-5 | . | 12 | TRBV27 | CASKQGDQPQHF | TGTGCCAGCAAACAGGGCGATCAGCCCCAGCATTTT
once | TRBJ2-2 | TRBD1 | 13 | TRBV7-3 | CARGQGAPGELFF | TGTGCGAGGGGGCAGGGCGCTCCCGGGGAGCTGTTTTTT
. | TRBJ2-2 | . | 14 | TRBV7-9 | CASSSGLNTGELFF | TGTGCCAGCAGCTCGGGACTGAACACCGGGGAGCTGTTTTTT
. | TRBJ1-3 | . | 16 | TRBV2 | CASSDLGASSGNTIYF | TGTGCCAGCAGTGATTTAGGGGCGAGCTCTGGAAACACCATATATTTT
. | TRBJ1-4 | TRBD1 | 16 | TRBV19 | CASSTTGAAVNEKLFF | TGTGCCAGTAGTACCACAGGGGCCGCGGTTAATGAAAAACTGTTTTTT